This entry describes one TCR beta chain. This entry comes from a study of blood T cell repertoires in COVID-19. Study background: Sites across the United States, Italy and Spain contributed samples from acute and convalescent COVID-19.

Methods used by the authors: Nucleated cell counts were estimated from reference gene primer amplification. Libraries were prepared by immunoSEQ multiplex PCR; TCRdb keeps only in-frame clonotypes and omits some of them. The DNA gave D and trimming, while V, J and clone size come from that table. Seen here are about 370,000 clones, 89% observed once, and the top ten hold around 3%. With 4 bases clipped from V and 4 bases from J, the junction kept 3 bases outside the gene matches. The CDR3 spans 15 residues. Germline values: CDR1 SEHNR, CDR2 FQNEAQ (reference sequence). This clonotype was sampled from a woman in her thirties with COVID-19, enrolled during active disease. The genes are TRBV7-9 and TRBJ2-3; TRBD1 agrees at 12 bases. The sequencing input was peripheral blood. CDR3 in amino acids: CASSWGTGGPDTQYF. The CDR3 DNA sequence: TGTGCCAGCAGCTGGGGGACAGGGGGCCCAGATACGCAGTATTTT.